The 19 T cell receptor beta chains presented below share a single source sample, sequenced in a study of shared clonotypes between healthy human individuals. The protocol was immunoSEQ multiplex PCR, while the TCRdb copy is restricted to in-frame clones and leaves out a portion. In the table there are some 1.5 million clones, roughly 96% of which are singletons. The sequenced sample was naive CD4+ T cells sorted from blood. Subset noted: CD45RA+ positively selected. These receptors were collected from a man between 25 and 39 years old in good health.

The CDR3 loop reads CASSVNGLSGYTF. Here the CDR3 DNA reads TGTGCCAGCAGTGTAAACGGACTGAGTGGCTACACCTTC. This rearrangement joins TRBV2 to TRBJ1-2; D is uncertain. Trimming removed 4 bases at V and 7 bases at J, with 13 bases between. The CDR3 is 13 residues long. Germline-derived CDR1 and CDR2 are SNHLY and FYNNEI.

The J gene is TRBJ2-1, the V gene TRBV5-1; 11 positions match TRBD2. Germline trimming cut 2 bases from V and 3 bases from J; bases unmatched to any gene: 1. CDR1 is SGHRS and CDR2 is YFSETQ in the germline V gene. This CDR3 is 15 amino acids long. The chain's CDR3 is CASSLLAGDYNEQFF. CDR3 DNA: TGCGCCAGCAGCTTACTAGCGGGAGACTACAATGAGCAGTTCTTC.

The J gene is TRBJ2-1, the V gene TRBV4-3; D might be TRBD2 (6 bases). Germline V gene lookup returns CDR1 LGHNA and CDR2 YSLEER. V lost 1 base and J lost 1, with 11 bases in between. The CDR3 length is 16 residues. The CDR3 DNA sequence: TGCGCCAGCAGCCAAGCTTCGGCGGGATCCTACAATGAGCAGTTCTTC. Amino acid sequence: CASSQASAGSYNEQFF.

The chain combines TRBV10-2 with TRBJ2-7; 11 nucleotides line up with TRBD2. This CDR3 is 14 amino acids long. Losses at the gene ends were 6 bases for V and 2 bases for J; bases not matched to a gene: 3. In germline, CDR1 is WSHSY, CDR2 SAAADI. The CDR3 sequence is CASSTLAGAYEQYF. In nucleotides, the CDR3 is TGCGCCAGCAGCACACTAGCGGGGGCCTACGAGCAGTACTTC.

The V gene is TRBV18, the J gene TRBJ2-2; 9 nucleotides align to TRBD1. This CDR3 is built from 15 residues. Per germline, CDR1 KGHSH and CDR2 LQKENI. Trimming at V came to 3 bases and at J to 6 bases, leaving 5 bases not matched to a gene. In nucleotides, the CDR3 is TGTGCCAGCTCACCCGGACAGGGGCGGCCCGGGGAGCTGTTTTTT. Its translation is CASSPGQGRPGELFF.

The rearrangement uses TRBV28 and TRBJ1-1, with no clear D. Germline V gene sequence: CDR1 MDHEN, CDR2 SYDVKM. V was clipped by 3 bases and J by 8 bases, with 10 bases between them. The CDR3 contains 12 residues. CDR3 nucleotide sequence: TGTGCCAGCAGTTTTGTGGGGAGAGAAGCTTTCTTT. It yields the protein CASSFVGREAFF.

V is TRBV11-2 and J is TRBJ2-3, with 10 bases fitting TRBD1. Germline V gives CDR1 SGHAT, CDR2 FQNNGV. Germline trimming cut 5 bases from V and 4 bases from J; bases unmatched to any gene: 6. This CDR3 has 15 amino acids. Here the CDR3 reads CASSIDRGQADTQYF. CDR3 nucleotides: TGTGCCAGCAGCATCGACAGGGGGCAAGCAGATACGCAGTATTTT.

The chain joins TRBV28 to TRBJ2-7; 7 positions agree with TRBD1. Germline trimming cut 5 bases from V and 4 bases from J; bases unmatched to any gene: 11. The CDR3 runs 15 residues. From germline, CDR1 is MDHEN and CDR2 SYDVKM. The CDR3: CASSTPGTVGYEQYF. The DNA of the CDR3 is TGTGCCAGCAGTACGCCCGGGACAGTAGGGTACGAGCAGTACTTC.

This clone has just a few counts. This chain links TRBV30 with TRBJ1-2; no clear D. V was shortened by 6 bases and J by 0 bases, with 11 bases between the two germline ends. This CDR3 is 13 amino acids long. The germline V gene has CDR1 GTSNPN and CDR2 SVGIG (reference sequence). The CDR3 sequence: CACSPGTNYGYTF. CDR3 bases: TGTGCCTGCTCCCCCGGGACTAACTATGGCTACACCTTC.

This clone has just one count. J is TRBJ2-2 and V is TRBV9; 9 bases are shared with TRBD2. The V and J ends lost 7 bases and 1 base, in that order; junction bases with no gene match: 5. Germline V gene data show CDR1 as SGDLS and CDR2 as YYNGEE. The CDR3 contains 15 residues. CDR3 coding DNA: TGTGCCAGCCGTCGCGGGAGGGAGAACACCGGGGAGCTGTTTTTT. The encoded protein is CASRRGRENTGELFF.

The V gene is TRBV18, the J gene TRBJ2-3; D ambiguous. Germline CDR1 KGHSH, CDR2 LQKENI. This CDR3 region has 14 residues. V was pared by 2 bases and J by 2 bases, with 8 bases between. In nucleotides, the CDR3 is TGTGCCAGCTCACCAATGGCTCTCACAGATACGCAGTATTTT. It specifies CASSPMALTDTQYF.

V and J are TRBV4-1 and TRBJ1-2, with a tentative D call TRBD1 (6 bases). The germline V and J ends were trimmed by 3 bases and 8 bases, with 13 bases remaining between them. This CDR3 comprises 13 residues. Germline V lookup: CDR1 MGHRA, CDR2 YSYEKL. CDR3 protein: CASSHGAGDGYTF. In DNA, the CDR3 is TGCGCCAGCAGCCACGGGGCAGGGGACGGCTACACCTTC.

The rearrangement uses TRBV2 and TRBJ1-1; TRBD1 is a possible D gene (5 bases). Germline loops: CDR1 SNHLY, CDR2 FYNNEI. The CDR3 consists of 14 residues. The V and J ends lost 7 bases and 2 bases respectively, with 14 bases between them. CDR3 in amino acids: CASKSGNKNTEAFF. DNA for the CDR3: TGTGCCAGCAAGTCAGGGAATAAAAACACTGAAGCTTTCTTT.

V gene TRBV5-4 combines with J gene TRBJ1-5, with D possibly matching TRBD1 (5 bases). This CDR3 comprises 14 residues. V lost 4 bases and J 3 bases, leaving 11 bases between the germline ends. Germline CDR1 reads SGHNT; CDR2 reads YYREEE (reference sequence). The DNA for the CDR3 is TGTGCCAGCAGCGCCGCAGGGTCCAATCAGCCCCAGCATTTT. Its translation is CASSAAGSNQPQHF.

With respect to this clone: The sample has other DNA sequences that encode this CDR3 too. This chain connects TRBV13 to TRBJ2-1; D is unresolved. V lost 1 base and J 0 bases, leaving 7 bases between the germline ends. Germline-derived CDR1 and CDR2 are PRHDT and FYEKMQ (reference sequence). This CDR3 is built from 15 residues. The CDR3 sequence is CASSLVRSSYNEQFF. Written as DNA, the CDR3 is TGTGCCAGCAGCTTAGTCCGGAGCTCCTACAATGAGCAGTTCTTC.

This chain connects TRBV5-6 to TRBJ2-3, with TRBD2 as a possible D gene (6 bases). Germline CDR1 is SGHDT and CDR2 is YYEEEE. The CDR3 runs 14 residues. V lost 7 bases and J lost 0, with 12 bases in between. CDR3 coding DNA: TGTGCCAGCGGCGGGGCGGAGAGCACAGATACGCAGTATTTT. It yields the protein CASGGAESTDTQYF.

This clone was found once. This chain links TRBV28 with TRBJ2-7, with D tentatively TRBD2 (6 bases). The germline V gene has CDR1 MDHEN and CDR2 SYDVKM. The CDR3 has 14 amino acids. V was trimmed by 6 bases and J by 7 bases, leaving 19 bases between them. Written as DNA, the CDR3 is TGTGCCAGCAGCCGGTCCGCCGGGAGCCGAGAGCAGTACTTC. Translating it yields CASSRSAGSREQYF.

The table lists this clone with a count of one. The chain has TRBV28 and TRBJ2-7, with unresolved D. Germline lookup yields CDR1 MDHEN and CDR2 SYDVKM. The V and J ends lost 2 bases and 1 base respectively, with 12 bases between them. The CDR3 runs 15 residues. The CDR3: CASSLVVGQSYEQYF. Written as DNA, the CDR3 is TGTGCCAGCAGTTTAGTCGTCGGGCAGTCCTACGAGCAGTACTTC.

The gene calls are TRBV19 and TRBJ2-7; D remains unclear. Germline V gene data show CDR1 as LNHDA and CDR2 as SQIVND (reference sequence). CDR3 length equals 13 residues. V shed 3 bases and J shed 1 base, with 7 bases lying between them. CDR3 bases: TGTGCCAGTAGTATGCAGGCATCCTACGAGCAGTACTTC. This encodes CASSMQASYEQYF. Full variable domain (rest looked up from reference TRBV19 and TRBJ2-7): DGGITQSPKYLFRKEGQNVTLSCEQNLNHDAMYWYRQDPGQGLRLIYYSQIVNDFQKGDIAEGYSVSREKKESFPLTVTSAQKNPTAFYLCASSMQASYEQYFGPGTRLTVT.